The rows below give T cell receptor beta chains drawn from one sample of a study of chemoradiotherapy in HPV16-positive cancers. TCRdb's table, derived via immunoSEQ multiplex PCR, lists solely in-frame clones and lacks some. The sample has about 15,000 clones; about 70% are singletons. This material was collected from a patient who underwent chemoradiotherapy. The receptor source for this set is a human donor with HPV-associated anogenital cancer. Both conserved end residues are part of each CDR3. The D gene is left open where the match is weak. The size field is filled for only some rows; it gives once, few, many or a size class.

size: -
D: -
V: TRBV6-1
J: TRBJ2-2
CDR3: CASTVGTVTTGELFF
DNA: TGTGCCAGCACAGTTGGTACAGTCACCACCGGGGAGCTGTTTTTT

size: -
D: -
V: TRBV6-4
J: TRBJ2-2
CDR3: CASSEGPTGELFF
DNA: TGTGCCAGCAGTGAGGGCCCCACCGGGGAGCTGTTTTTT

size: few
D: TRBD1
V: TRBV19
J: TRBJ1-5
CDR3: CASTPDRVQPQHF
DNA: TGTGCCAGTACCCCGGACAGGGTACAGCCCCAGCATTTT

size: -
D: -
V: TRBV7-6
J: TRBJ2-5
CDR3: CASSLAGSFIQETQYF
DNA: TGTGCCAGCAGCTTAGCTGGGTCCTTTATCCAAGAGACCCAGTACTTC

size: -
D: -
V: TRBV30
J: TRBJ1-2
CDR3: CAWEDGYYGYTF
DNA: TGTGCCTGGGAGGACGGCTACTATGGCTACACCTTC

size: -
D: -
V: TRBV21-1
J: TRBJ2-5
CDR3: CASRAPEPGRGALQETQYF
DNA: TGTGCCAGCAGGGCACCGGAGCCAGGGCGAGGGGCCCTCCAAGAGACCCAGTACTTC

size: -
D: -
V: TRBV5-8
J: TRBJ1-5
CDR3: CASSLLFSSNQPQHF
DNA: TGTGCCAGCAGCTTGCTCTTCAGCTCCAATCAGCCCCAGCATTTT

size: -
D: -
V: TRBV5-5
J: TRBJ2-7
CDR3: CASSQNLQGLSYEQYF
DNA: TGTGCCAGCAGCCAGAATTTACAGGGACTAAGCTACGAGCAGTACTTC

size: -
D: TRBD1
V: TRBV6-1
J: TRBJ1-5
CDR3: CASSDPGTAGYSNQPQHF
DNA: TGTGCCAGCAGTGATCCGGGGACAGCGGGGTATAGCAATCAGCCCCAGCATTTT

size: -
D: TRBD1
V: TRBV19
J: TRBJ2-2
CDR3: CASGFWDRGPSDTGELFF
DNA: TGTGCCAGTGGTTTTTGGGACAGGGGGCCCTCGGACACCGGGGAGCTGTTTTTT

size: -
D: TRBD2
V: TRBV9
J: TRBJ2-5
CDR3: CASSAGFTGLAGRETQYF
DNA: TGTGCCAGCAGCGCGGGGTTCACGGGACTAGCGGGACGGGAGACCCAGTACTTC

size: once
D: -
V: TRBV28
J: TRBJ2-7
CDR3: CASSLQGQYEQYF
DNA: TGTGCCAGCAGTTTACAGGGACAATACGAGCAGTACTTC

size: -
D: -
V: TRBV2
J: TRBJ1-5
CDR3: CASSEPHSNQPQHF
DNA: TGTGCCAGCAGTGAACCTCATAGCAATCAGCCCCAGCATTTT

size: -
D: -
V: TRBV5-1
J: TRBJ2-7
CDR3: CASSHDRDFMRYF
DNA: TGCGCCAGCAGCCATGACCGGGACTTTATGAGGTACTTC

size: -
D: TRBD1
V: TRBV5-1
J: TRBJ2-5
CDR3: CASRNGQGGETQYF
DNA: TGCGCCAGCAGAAATGGACAGGGGGGGGAGACCCAGTACTTC

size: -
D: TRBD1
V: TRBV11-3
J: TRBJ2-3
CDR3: CASSSNRGPDTQYF
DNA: TGTGCCAGCAGCTCGAACAGGGGCCCAGATACGCAGTATTTT

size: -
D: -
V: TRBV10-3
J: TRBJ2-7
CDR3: CAISEPSAYEQYF
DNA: TGTGCCATCAGTGAGCCGAGCGCGTACGAGCAGTACTTC

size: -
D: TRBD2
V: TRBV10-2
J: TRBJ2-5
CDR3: CASSWSGTSAQETQYF
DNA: TGCGCCAGCAGCTGGTCCGGGACTAGCGCGCAAGAGACCCAGTACTTC

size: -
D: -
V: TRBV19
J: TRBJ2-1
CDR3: CASNHGQGYNEQFF
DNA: TGTGCCAGTAACCACGGCCAGGGATACAATGAGCAGTTCTTC

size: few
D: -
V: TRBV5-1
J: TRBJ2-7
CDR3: CASSPSGGSYEQYF
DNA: TGCGCCAGCAGCCCCTCGGGTGGATCCTACGAGCAGTACTTC

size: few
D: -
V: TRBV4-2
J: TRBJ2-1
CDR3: CASSQGTFPNEQFF
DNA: TGTGCCAGCAGCCAAGGGACTTTCCCCAATGAGCAGTTCTTC

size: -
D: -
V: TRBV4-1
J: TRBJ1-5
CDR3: CASSQDSGMRQPQHF
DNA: TGCGCCAGCAGCCAAGATTCCGGGATGCGACAGCCCCAGCATTTT

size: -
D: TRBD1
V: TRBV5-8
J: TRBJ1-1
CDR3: CASSVTGTGEAFF
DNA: TGTGCCAGCAGCGTGACAGGGACCGGTGAAGCTTTCTTT

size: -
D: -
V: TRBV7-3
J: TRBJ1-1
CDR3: CASSLYSLEEWADPMNTEAFF
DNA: TGTGCCAGCAGCTTATATTCGCTGGAGGAGTGGGCAGACCCCATGAACACTGAAGCTTTCTTT

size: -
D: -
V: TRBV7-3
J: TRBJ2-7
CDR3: CASSLDSYSYEQYF
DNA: TGTGCCAGCAGCCTCGACTCCTACTCCTACGAGCAGTACTTC

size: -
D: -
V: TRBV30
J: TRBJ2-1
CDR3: CAWTPSDGTPIFPYNEQFF
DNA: TGTGCCTGGACCCCTAGTGACGGGACTCCCATTTTCCCCTACAATGAGCAGTTCTTC

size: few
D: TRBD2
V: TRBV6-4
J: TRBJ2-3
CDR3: CASSATTSGATDTQYF
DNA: TGTGCCAGCAGCGCGACGACTAGCGGGGCCACAGATACGCAGTATTTT

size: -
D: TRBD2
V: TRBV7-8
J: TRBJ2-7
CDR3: CASSPSVGLAGVYEQYF
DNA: TGTGCCAGCAGCCCCTCGGTTGGGTTAGCGGGAGTGTACGAGCAGTACTTC

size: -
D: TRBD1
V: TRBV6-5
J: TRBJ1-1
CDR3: CAAQGQGRGTEAFF
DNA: TGTGCCGCCCAGGGACAGGGAAGGGGGACTGAAGCTTTCTTT

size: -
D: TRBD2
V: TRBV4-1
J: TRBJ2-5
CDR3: CASSQGPTSGSLGETQYF
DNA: TGCGCCAGCAGCCAAGGACCGACTAGCGGGAGCCTAGGGGAGACCCAGTACTTC

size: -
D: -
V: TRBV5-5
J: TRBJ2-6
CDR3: CASSFSLSGSGANVLTF
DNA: TGTGCCAGCAGCTTCAGCCTTAGCGGCTCTGGGGCCAACGTCCTGACTTTC

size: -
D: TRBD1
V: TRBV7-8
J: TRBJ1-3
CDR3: CASSLTGFNTIYF
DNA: TGTGCCAGCAGCCTGACAGGGTTCAACACCATATATTTT

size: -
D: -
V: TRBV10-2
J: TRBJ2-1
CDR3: CASTSRGLAGGNEQFF
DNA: TGCGCCAGCACCTCACGGGGTCTAGCAGGGGGGAATGAGCAGTTCTTC

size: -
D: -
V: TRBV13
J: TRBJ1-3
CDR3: CASTGTSGRSSGNTIYF
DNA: TGTGCCAGCACCGGGACCTCCGGACGTTCATCTGGAAACACCATATATTTT

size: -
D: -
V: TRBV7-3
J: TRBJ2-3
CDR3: CASSQGGSTDTQYF
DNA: TGTGCCAGCAGCCAGGGGGGTAGTACAGATACGCAGTATTTT

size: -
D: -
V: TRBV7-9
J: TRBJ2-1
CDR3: CASSSEQRYNEQFF
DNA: TGTGCCAGCAGCTCGGAACAACGATACAATGAGCAGTTCTTC

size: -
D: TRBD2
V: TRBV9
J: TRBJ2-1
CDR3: CASSPIQRESSYNEQFF
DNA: TGTGCCAGCAGCCCAATCCAGCGGGAGAGCTCCTACAATGAGCAGTTCTTC

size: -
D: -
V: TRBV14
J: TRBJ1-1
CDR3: CASSQDWATEAFF
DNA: TGTGCCAGCAGCCAAGATTGGGCCACTGAAGCTTTCTTT

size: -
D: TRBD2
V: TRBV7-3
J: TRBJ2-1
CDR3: CASSSQARGNEQFF
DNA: TGTGCCAGCAGCTCCCAGGCGCGGGGGAATGAGCAGTTCTTC

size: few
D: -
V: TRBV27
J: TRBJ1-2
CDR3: CASSFSGTGYTF
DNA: TGTGCCAGCAGTTTTTCCGGGACTGGCTACACCTTC

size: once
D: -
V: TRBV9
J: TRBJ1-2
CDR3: CASSQGSRHGYTF
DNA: TGTGCCAGCAGCCAGGGTTCTAGGCATGGCTACACCTTC

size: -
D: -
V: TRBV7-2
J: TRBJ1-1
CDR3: CASSSKADRFTEAFF
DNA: TGTGCCAGCAGCTCAAAGGCCGACAGGTTCACTGAAGCTTTCTTT

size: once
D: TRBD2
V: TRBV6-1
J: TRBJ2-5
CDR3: CASSELAGGGETQYF
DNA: TGTGCCAGCAGTGAACTTGCGGGGGGCGGGGAGACCCAGTACTTC

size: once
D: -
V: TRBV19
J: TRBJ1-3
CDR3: CASSIVTVASGNTIYF
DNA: TGTGCCAGTAGTATAGTGACTGTCGCATCTGGAAACACCATATATTTT

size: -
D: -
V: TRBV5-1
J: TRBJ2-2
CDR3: CASSRTEGPNTGELFF
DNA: TGCGCCAGCAGCAGGACGGAGGGCCCCAACACCGGGGAGCTGTTTTTT

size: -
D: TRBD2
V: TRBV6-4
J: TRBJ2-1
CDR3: CASTRTSASNEQFF
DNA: TGTGCCAGCACCCGGACTAGCGCGTCCAATGAGCAGTTCTTC

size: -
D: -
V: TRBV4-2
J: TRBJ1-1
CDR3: CASSQGGAPLGTEAFF
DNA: TGTGCCAGCAGCCAAGGAGGGGCCCCGCTCGGCACTGAAGCTTTCTTT